This T cell receptor beta chain was profiled in a study of shared clonotypes between healthy human individuals. The data were produced by immunoSEQ multiplex PCR, yet TCRdb's version contains in-frame clones alone and is incomplete. The sample contains roughly 1,500,000 clones, 97% to 99% of which appear only once. Germline loops: CDR1 LGHNA, CDR2 YNFKEQ. There are 14 residues in the CDR3. Between the trimmed V and J ends, which lost 0 bases and 8 bases, there was a span of 12 bases. The J gene is TRBJ2-3, the V gene TRBV4-2, with TRBD2 as a possible D gene (5 bases). The source material was naive CD4+ T cells sorted from blood. Subset described: CD45RA+ positively selected. This clonotype originated in a man younger than 45 in good health. CDR3: CASSQDLRAGTQYF. The CDR3 DNA is TGTGCCAGCAGCCAAGATTTGCGGGCTGGTACGCAGTATTTT.